The subject of this entry is one T cell receptor beta chain. The antigen is unknown. The data are from a study of breast tumors, draining lymph nodes, adjacent tissues. MiXCR, applied by TCRdb to the multiplex PCR reads, yields one record per CDR3 protein. In the table there are about 230,000 distinct CDR3 sequences, approximately 30% of which are singletons. Axillary draining lymph nodes of breast cancer patients supplied the node samples. Points from the study as a whole: Compared with lymph nodes, tumors were less diverse; compared with nontumor tissue, more. Tumor and nontumor repertoires were significantly more similar in luminal-like than in basal-like breast cancer.

V shed 3 bases and J 8 bases; nucleotides not matched to a gene: 6. This CDR3 comprises 14 residues. Per germline, CDR1 SGHTA and CDR2 FQGTGA. The gene calls are TRBV7-3 and TRBJ2-1; 8 positions agree with TRBD2. The sequenced material came from axillary lymph node tissue. This sequence was found in a female donor with breast cancer. Some clones in this sample may be carry-over from other donors' samples. The CDR3 sequence: CASSFGLAGHEQFF. As DNA, the CDR3 is TGTGCCAGCAGCTTTGGGCTAGCGGGCCATGAGCAGTTCTTC.